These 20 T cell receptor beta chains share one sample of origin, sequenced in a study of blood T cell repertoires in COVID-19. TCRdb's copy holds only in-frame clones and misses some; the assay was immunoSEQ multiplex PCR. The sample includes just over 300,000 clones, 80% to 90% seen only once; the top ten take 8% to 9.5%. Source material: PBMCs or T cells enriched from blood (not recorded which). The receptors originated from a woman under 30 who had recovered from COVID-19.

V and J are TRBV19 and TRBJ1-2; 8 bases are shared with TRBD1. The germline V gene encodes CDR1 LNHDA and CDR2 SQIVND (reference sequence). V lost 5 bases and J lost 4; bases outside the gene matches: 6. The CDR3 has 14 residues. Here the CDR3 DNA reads TGTGCCAGTAGTTCAGGGGGCGAAGTCTATGGCTACACCTTC. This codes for CASSSGGEVYGYTF.

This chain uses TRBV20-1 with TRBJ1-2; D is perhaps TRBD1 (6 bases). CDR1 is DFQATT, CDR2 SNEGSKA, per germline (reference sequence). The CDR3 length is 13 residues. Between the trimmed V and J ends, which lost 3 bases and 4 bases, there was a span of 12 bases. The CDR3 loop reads CSASPGVGYGYTF. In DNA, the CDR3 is TGCAGTGCTAGTCCAGGGGTCGGCTATGGCTACACCTTC.

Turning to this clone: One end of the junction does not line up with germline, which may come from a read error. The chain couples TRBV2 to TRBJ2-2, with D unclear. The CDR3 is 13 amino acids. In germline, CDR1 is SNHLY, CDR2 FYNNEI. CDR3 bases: TGTGCCAGCAGCGAAGACTTCTCCGGGGAGCTGTTTTTT. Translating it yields CASSEDFSGELFF. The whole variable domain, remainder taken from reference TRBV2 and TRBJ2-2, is EPEVTQTPSHQVTQMGQEVILRCVPISNHLYFYWYRQILGQKVEFLVSFYNNEISEKSEIFDDQFSVERPDGSNFTLKIRSTKLEDSAMYFCASSEDFSGELFFGEGSRLTVL.

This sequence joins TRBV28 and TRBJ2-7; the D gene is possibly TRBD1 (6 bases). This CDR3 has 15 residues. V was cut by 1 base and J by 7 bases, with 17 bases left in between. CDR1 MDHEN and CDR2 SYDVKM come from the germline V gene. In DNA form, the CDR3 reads TGTGCCAGCAGTTTATTTCCGCAGGGGCAGGGGGAGCAGTACTTC. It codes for CASSLFPQGQGEQYF. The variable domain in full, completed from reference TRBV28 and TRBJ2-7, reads DVKVTQSSRYLVKRTGEKVFLECVQDMDHENMFWYRQDPGLGLRLIYFSYDVKMKEKGDIPEGYSVSREKKERFSLILESASTNQTSMYLCASSLFPQGQGEQYFGPGTRLTVT.

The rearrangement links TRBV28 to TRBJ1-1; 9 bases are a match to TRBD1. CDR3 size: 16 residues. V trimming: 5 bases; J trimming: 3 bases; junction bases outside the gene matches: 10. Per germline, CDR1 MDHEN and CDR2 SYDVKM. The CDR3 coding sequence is TGTGCCAGCAGTCTACGACAGGGGGGGGAGGACACTGAAGCTTTCTTT. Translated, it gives CASSLRQGGEDTEAFF.

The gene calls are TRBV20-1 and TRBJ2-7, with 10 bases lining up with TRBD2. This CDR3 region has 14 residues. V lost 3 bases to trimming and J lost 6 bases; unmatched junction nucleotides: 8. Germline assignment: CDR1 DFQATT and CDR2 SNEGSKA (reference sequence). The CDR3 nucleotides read TGCAGTGCTAGTAGTCTAGCGGGAGCTCGCGAGCAGTACTTC. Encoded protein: CSASSLAGAREQYF.

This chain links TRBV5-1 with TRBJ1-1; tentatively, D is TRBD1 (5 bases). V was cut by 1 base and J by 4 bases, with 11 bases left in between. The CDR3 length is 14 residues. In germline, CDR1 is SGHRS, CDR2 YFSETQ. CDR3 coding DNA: TGCGCCAGCAGCTTGAATCAGGGAGGCACTGAAGCTTTCTTT. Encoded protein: CASSLNQGGTEAFF.

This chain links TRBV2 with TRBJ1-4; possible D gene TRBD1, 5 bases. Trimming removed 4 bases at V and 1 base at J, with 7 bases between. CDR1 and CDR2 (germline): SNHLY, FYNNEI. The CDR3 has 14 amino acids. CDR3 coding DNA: TGTGCCAGCAGTGTTCAGGGAACTAATGAAAAACTGTTTTTT. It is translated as CASSVQGTNEKLFF.

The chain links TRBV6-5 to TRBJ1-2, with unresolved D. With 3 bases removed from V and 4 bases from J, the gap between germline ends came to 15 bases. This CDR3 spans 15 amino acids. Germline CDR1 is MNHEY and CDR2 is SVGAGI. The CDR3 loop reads CASSYQALIGYGYTF. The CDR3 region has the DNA TGTGCCAGCAGTTATCAGGCCTTGATCGGCTATGGCTACACCTTC.

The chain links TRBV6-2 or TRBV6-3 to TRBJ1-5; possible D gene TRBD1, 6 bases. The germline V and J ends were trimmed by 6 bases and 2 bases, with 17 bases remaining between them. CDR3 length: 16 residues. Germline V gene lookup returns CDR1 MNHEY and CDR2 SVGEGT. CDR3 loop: CASSLPGGGGNQPQHF. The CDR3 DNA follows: TGTGCCAGCAGCCTCCCCGGCGGGGGCGGCAATCAGCCCCAGCATTTT.

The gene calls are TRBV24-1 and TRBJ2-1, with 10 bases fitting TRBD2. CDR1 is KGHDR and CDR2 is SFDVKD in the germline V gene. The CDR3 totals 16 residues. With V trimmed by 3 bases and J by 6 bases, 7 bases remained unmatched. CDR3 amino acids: CATSDGLAGVLNEQFF. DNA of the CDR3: TGTGCCACCAGTGATGGGCTAGCGGGAGTCCTCAATGAGCAGTTCTTC.

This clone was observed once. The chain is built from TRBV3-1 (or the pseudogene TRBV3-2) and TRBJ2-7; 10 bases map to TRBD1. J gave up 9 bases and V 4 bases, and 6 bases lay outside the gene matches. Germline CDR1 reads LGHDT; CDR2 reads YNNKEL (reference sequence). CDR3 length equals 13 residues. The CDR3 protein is CASSLGTGEAQYF. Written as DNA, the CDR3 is TGTGCCAGCAGCCTTGGGACAGGGGAGGCGCAGTACTTC.

The CDR3 protein is CASSSPTGVSNQPQHF. The CDR3 bases are TGTGCCAGCAGTTCCCCGACAGGGGTAAGCAATCAGCCCCAGCATTTT. The gene calls are TRBV6-2 or TRBV6-3 and TRBJ1-5; 8 bases fit TRBD1. Losses at the gene ends were 4 bases for V and 1 base for J; bases not matched to a gene: 6. CDR3 size: 16 residues. The germline V gene encodes CDR1 MNHEY and CDR2 SVGEGT.

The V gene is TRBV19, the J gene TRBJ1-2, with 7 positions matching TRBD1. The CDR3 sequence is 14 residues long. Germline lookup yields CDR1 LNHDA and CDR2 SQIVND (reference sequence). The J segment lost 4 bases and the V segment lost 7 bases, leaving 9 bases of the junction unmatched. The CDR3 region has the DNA TGTGCCAGTAACCCAGGCAGACAGGGCTATGGCTACACCTTC. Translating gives CASNPGRQGYGYTF.

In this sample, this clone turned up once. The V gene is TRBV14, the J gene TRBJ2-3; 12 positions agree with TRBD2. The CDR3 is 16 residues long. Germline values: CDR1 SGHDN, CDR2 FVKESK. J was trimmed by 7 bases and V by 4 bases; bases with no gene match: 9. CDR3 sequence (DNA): TGTGCCAGCAGCCCTCTGACTAGCGGGAGATCTCATACGCAGTATTTT. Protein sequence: CASSPLTSGRSHTQYF. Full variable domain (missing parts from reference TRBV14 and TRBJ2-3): EAGVTQFPSHSVIEKGQTVTLRCDPISGHDNLYWYRRVMGKEIKFLLHFVKESKQDESGMPNNRFLAERTGGTYSTLKVQPAELEDSGVYFCASSPLTSGRSHTQYFGPGTRLTVL.

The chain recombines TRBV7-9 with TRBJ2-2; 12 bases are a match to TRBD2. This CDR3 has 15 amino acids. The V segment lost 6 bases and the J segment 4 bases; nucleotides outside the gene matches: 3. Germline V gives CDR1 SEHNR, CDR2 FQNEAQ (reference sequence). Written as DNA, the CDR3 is TGTGCCAGCAGACTAGCGGGGGGCCCCACCGGGGAGCTGTTTTTT. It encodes CASRLAGGPTGELFF.

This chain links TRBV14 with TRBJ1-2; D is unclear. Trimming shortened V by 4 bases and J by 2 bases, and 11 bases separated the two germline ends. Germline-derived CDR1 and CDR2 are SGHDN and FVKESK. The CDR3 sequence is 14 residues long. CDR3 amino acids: CASSPIGGNYGYTF. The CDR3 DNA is TGTGCCAGCAGCCCGATCGGCGGGAACTATGGCTACACCTTC.

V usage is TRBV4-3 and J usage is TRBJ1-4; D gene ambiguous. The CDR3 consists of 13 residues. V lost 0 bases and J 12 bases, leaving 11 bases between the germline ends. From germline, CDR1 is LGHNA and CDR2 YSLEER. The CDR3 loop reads CASSQDEEEELFF. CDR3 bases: TGCGCCAGCAGCCAAGATGAAGAGGAGGAACTGTTTTTT.

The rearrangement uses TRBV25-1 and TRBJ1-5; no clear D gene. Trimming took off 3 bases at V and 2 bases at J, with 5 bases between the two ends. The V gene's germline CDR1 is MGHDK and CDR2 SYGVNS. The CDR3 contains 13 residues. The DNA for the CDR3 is TGTGCCAGCAGTGATCAGGGCAATCAGCCCCAGCATTTT. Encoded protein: CASSDQGNQPQHF.

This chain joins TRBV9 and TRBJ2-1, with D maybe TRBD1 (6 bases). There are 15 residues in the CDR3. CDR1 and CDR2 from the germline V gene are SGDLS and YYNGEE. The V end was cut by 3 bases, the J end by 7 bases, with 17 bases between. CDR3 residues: CASSAVGTPGNEQFF. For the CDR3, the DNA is TGTGCCAGCAGCGCCGTCGGGACACCGGGTAATGAGCAGTTCTTC. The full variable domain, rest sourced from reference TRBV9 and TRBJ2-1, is DSGVTQTPKHLITATGQRVTLRCSPRSGDLSVYWYQQSLDQGLQFLIQYYNGEERAKGNILERFSAQQFPDLHSELNLSSLELGDSALYFCASSAVGTPGNEQFFGPGTRLTVL.